This TCR beta chain was identified during a study of blood T cell repertoires in COVID-19. Study context: Samples representing acute and convalescent COVID-19 were sourced from the United States, Italy and Spain. T cells, B-cell-depleted T cells, or PBMCs supplied cDNA or gDNA.

CDR1 is SGDLS and CDR2 is YYNGEE in the germline V gene. Trimming took 1 base from V and 8 from J; bases not matched to a gene: 14. CDR3 length: 16 residues. Original methodology: Estimation of nucleated cell counts relied on the amplification of reference gene primers. Only in-frame clones appear in the TCRdb table, and some are missing; sequencing was by immunoSEQ multiplex PCR. That table supplies the V and J calls and clone size; D and trimming were determined from the DNA. This table has 100,000 to 120,000 clones, about 85% appearing once. The sequenced material came from peripheral blood. The TCR originated in a human donor in a cohort sampled during active COVID-19. V gene TRBV9 combines with J gene TRBJ1-2, with TRBD1 identical over 7 bases. For the CDR3, the DNA is TGTGCCAGCAGCGTAACGCCACAGGACAGGAGCGGGGGCTACACCTTC. Residues: CASSVTPQDRSGGYTF.